The TCR beta chain described here comes from a study of CD8 T cells in ankylosing spondylitis. Whole-study results and caveats: A TCR beta motif of eight or nine highly homologous variants seemed to mark ankylosing spondylitis blood.

There are many counts of this clonotype. The antigen is not known. A quantitative 5'-RACE method, one with molecular barcodes, was used to make TCR beta libraries. A single record per CDR3 protein comes from TCRdb applying MiXCR to the 5' RACE reads. The sample lists 200,000 to 300,000 distinct CDR3 sequences; about 30% were seen once. The CDR3 length is 15 residues. Germline loops: CDR1 LNHNV, CDR2 YYDKDF (reference sequence). The ends were cut back, 5 bases at V and 2 bases at J, with 16 bases in the middle. Sequencing was performed on blood, either unsorted or a sorted T cell fraction (not recorded which). The chain joins TRBV15 to TRBJ2-7, with D tentatively TRBD1 or TRBD2 (5 bases each). The clonotype originates from a male donor with ankylosing spondylitis or in good health (not recorded which). The CDR3 loop is CATSGDLNHPYEQYF. In DNA, the CDR3 is TGTGCCACCAGCGGGGACCTGAACCATCCCTACGAGCAGTACTTC.